The text below deals with one T cell receptor beta chain. Antigen: not known. This sample was included in a study of cytomegalovirus exposure and HLA in healthy donors. Study-level results: Per a prior analysis, the majority of TCR beta V segments were productive roughly 87% or roughly 30% of the time.

The PCR had 60 Vbeta and 13 Jbeta primers. Assay: immunoSEQ multiplex PCR; the TCRdb copy retains only in-frame clones and omits some. The sample consists of tens of thousands of clones, around 70% of them appearing once. This CDR3 has 15 amino acids. After removal of 2 bases from V and 5 bases from J, the junction contained 6 bases not matched to a gene. Germline CDR1 and CDR2: SGDLS and YYNGEE. At the time of sampling, donors were nominally healthy, though unrecorded immune exposures were likely. The chain uses TRBV9 and TRBJ1-4; 7 bases map to TRBD1. The receptor's source is a middle-aged man in good health and CMV-seropositive. The sample consisted of PBMCs. CDR3 region: CASSVLGRGNEKLFF. The CDR3 DNA reads TGTGCCAGCAGCGTTCTGGGCAGGGGGAATGAAAAACTGTTTTTT.